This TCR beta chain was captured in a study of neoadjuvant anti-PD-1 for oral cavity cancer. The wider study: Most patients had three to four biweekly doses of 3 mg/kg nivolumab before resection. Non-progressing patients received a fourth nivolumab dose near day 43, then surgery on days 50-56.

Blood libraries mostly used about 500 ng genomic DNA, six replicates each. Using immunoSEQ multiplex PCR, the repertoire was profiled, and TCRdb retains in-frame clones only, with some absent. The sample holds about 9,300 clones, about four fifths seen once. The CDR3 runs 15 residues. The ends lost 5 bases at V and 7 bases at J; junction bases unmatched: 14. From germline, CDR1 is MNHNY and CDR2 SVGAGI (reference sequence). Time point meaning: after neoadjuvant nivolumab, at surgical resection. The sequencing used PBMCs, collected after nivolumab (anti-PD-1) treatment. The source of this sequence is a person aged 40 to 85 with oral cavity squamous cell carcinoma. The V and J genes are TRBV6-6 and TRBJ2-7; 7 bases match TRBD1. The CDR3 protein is CASSKGAQGFPEQYF. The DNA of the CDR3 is TGTGCCAGCAGTAAAGGGGCACAGGGGTTTCCTGAGCAGTACTTC.